Presented here are 30 T cell receptor beta chains from one specimen sequenced in a study of response to subunit inactivated influenza vaccine. TCRdb reanalysed the RT-PCR reads using MiXCR and keeps one entry per CDR3 protein. The sample lists fewer than 350,000 distinct CDR3 sequences, 21% occurring once. The sequenced sample was PBMCs from blood, obtained about 19 months after vaccination. The receptors were gathered from a man between 50 and 75 years old who received an inactivated influenza vaccine.

The CDR3 DNA reads as TGTGCCAGCAGCCAAGCGGGAGGGCCGGTTTTGTACTTC. It is translated as CASSQAGGPVLYF. The chain carries TRBV3-1 and TRBJ2-4, with 8 positions matching TRBD2. After removal of 1 base from V and 15 bases from J, the junction contained 8 bases not matched to a gene. Germline CDR1 LGHDT, CDR2 YNNKEL (reference sequence). The CDR3 length is 13 residues.

The chain carries TRBV20-1 and TRBJ1-1, with 8 bases aligning to TRBD1. The CDR3 totals 12 residues. Germline lookup yields CDR1 DFQATT and CDR2 SNEGSKA (reference sequence). With 5 bases clipped from V and 2 bases from J, the junction kept 1 base outside the gene matches. CDR3 region: CSAAGGNTEAFF. For the CDR3, the DNA is TGCAGTGCTGCAGGGGGCAACACTGAAGCTTTCTTT.

The chain has TRBV27 and TRBJ2-7; D is unclear. Germline V gene lookup returns CDR1 MNHEY and CDR2 SMNVEV (reference sequence). V dropped 0 bases and J dropped 2 bases, with 5 bases sitting between them. There are 13 residues in the CDR3. The DNA for the CDR3 is TGTGCCAGCAGTTTATCGTTAACCTACGAGCAGTACTTC. Protein product: CASSLSLTYEQYF.

A single count supports this clonotype. V and J are TRBV9 and TRBJ1-5; D gene unclear. The V end was cut by 1 base, the J end by 4 bases, with 21 bases between. The CDR3 totals 18 residues. In germline, CDR1 is SGDLS, CDR2 YYNGEE. The CDR3 region is CASSVPLPRVLGNQPQHF. CDR3 DNA: TGTGCCAGCAGCGTACCCCTCCCAAGAGTTCTAGGGAATCAGCCCCAGCATTTT. Together with reference TRBV9 and TRBJ1-5, the CDR3 gives the full variable domain: DSGVTQTPKHLITATGQRVTLRCSPRSGDLSVYWYQQSLDQGLQFLIQYYNGEERAKGNILERFSAQQFPDLHSELNLSSLELGDSALYFCASSVPLPRVLGNQPQHFGDGTRLSIL.

This clonotype appeared a few times. This chain links TRBV14 with TRBJ1-6, with 9 bases matching TRBD1. Losses at the gene ends were 5 bases for V and 10 bases for J; bases not matched to a gene: 9. The CDR3 totals 15 residues. Germline assignment: CDR1 SGHDN and CDR2 FVKESK. CDR3 sequence reads: CASSSGTGSYSPLHF. In DNA form, the CDR3 reads TGTGCCAGCAGCTCCGGGACAGGGTCATACTCACCCCTCCACTTT. Looking up the rest from reference TRBV14 and TRBJ1-6 gives the full variable domain: EAGVTQFPSHSVIEKGQTVTLRCDPISGHDNLYWYRRVMGKEIKFLLHFVKESKQDESGMPNNRFLAERTGGTYSTLKVQPAELEDSGVYFCASSSGTGSYSPLHFGNGTRLTVT.

The chain combines TRBV19 with TRBJ2-5; D unclear. The CDR3 has 16 amino acids. CDR1 and CDR2 (germline): LNHDA, SQIVND (reference sequence). Between the trimmed V and J ends, which lost 3 bases and 4 bases, there was a span of 18 bases. CDR3 DNA sequence: TGTGCCAGTAGTATGGGCACGGTGGCAGGCCGAGAGACCCAGTACTTC. Translation gives CASSMGTVAGRETQYF.

This clonotype has just a few counts. The chain combines TRBV7-2 with TRBJ1-4; 7 bases align to TRBD1. The V gene end was trimmed by 4 bases and the J gene end by 7 bases; junction bases not matched to a gene: 12. Germline-derived CDR1 and CDR2 are SGHTA and FQGNSA. The CDR3 is 16 amino acids. As DNA, the CDR3 is TGTGCCAGCAGCTCGATTACAGGGGTGGGAGGTGAAAAACTGTTTTTT. Translation: CASSSITGVGGEKLFF.

This chain uses TRBV18 with TRBJ2-7, with 14 bases matching TRBD2. V lost 0 bases and J lost 6; bases outside the gene matches: 4. The germline gives CDR1 KGHSH, CDR2 LQKENI. The CDR3 has 16 residues. The CDR3 DNA reads as TGTGCCAGCTCACCACCGGGACTAGCGGGAGCGTCCGAGCAGTACTTC. It specifies CASSPPGLAGASEQYF. Supplemented by reference TRBV18 and TRBJ2-7, the full variable domain reads NAGVMQNPRHLVRRRGQEARLRCSPMKGHSHVYWYRQLPEEGLKFMVYLQKENIIDESGMPKERFSAEFPKEGPSILRIQQVVRGDSAAYFCASSPPGLAGASEQYFGPGTRLTVT.

This clonotype was recorded at least ten times. The chain is built from TRBV3-1 and TRBJ1-1; D not resolved. CDR3 length: 14 amino acids. V was cut by 0 bases and J by 4 bases, with 9 bases left in between. Germline V CDR1 and CDR2: LGHDT, YNNKEL (reference sequence). This CDR3 is CASSQDVGSTEAFF. The CDR3 nucleotides are TGTGCCAGCAGCCAAGACGTAGGGAGCACTGAAGCTTTCTTT.

Note on this clonotype: Compared with germline, one end of the junction differs, possibly owing to a read error. This rearrangement joins TRBV4-1 to TRBJ2-1; D unresolved. This CDR3 is built from 15 residues. The V gene's germline CDR1 is MGHRA and CDR2 YSYEKL. The CDR3 nucleotides read TGCGCCAGCAGCCAGAGTATCAGCTCCTACAATGAGCGGTTCTTC. This codes for CASSQSISSYNERFF.

The table lists this clonotype with a few counts. The J gene is TRBJ1-3, the V gene TRBV10-3; no clear D. The V end lost 11 bases, the J end lost 3 bases, and 5 bases lay between the germline ends. This CDR3 has 10 amino acids. Per the germline V gene, CDR1 is ENHRY and CDR2 is SYGVKD. The CDR3 spells CAVGGNTIYF. DNA of the CDR3: TGTGCCGTCGGTGGAAACACCATATATTTT.

This clonotype was picked up a small number of times. The chain uses TRBV28 and TRBJ1-3, with D hard to call. This CDR3 is built from 14 residues. V was cut by 8 bases and J by 0 bases, with 11 bases left in between. CDR1 and CDR2 (germline): MDHEN, SYDVKM. The CDR3 region has the DNA TGTGCCAGCGGAGTTGACCTCTCTGGAAACACCATATATTTT. Amino acid sequence: CASGVDLSGNTIYF.

J is TRBJ1-2 and V is TRBV7-9, with a tentative D call TRBD1 (6 bases). V lost 5 bases to trimming and J lost 3 bases, with 16 bases between them. The CDR3 runs to 15 residues. CDR1 is SEHNR, CDR2 FQNEAQ, per germline (reference sequence). CDR3 loop: CASSPSIEGDYGYTF. As DNA, the CDR3 is TGTGCCAGCAGCCCATCTATTGAGGGGGACTATGGCTACACCTTC.

Only a few counts were recorded for this clonotype. This chain links TRBV25-1 with TRBJ2-7; D not resolved. The germline V gene encodes CDR1 MGHDK and CDR2 SYGVNS. There are 13 residues in the CDR3. V was cut by 5 bases and J by 3 bases, with 11 bases left in between. The CDR3 loop is CASSNFGNYEQYF. CDR3 DNA: TGTGCCAGCAGTAATTTCGGAAACTACGAGCAGTACTTC.

The chain recombines TRBV6-8 with TRBJ1-1; possibly TRBD1 for D (5 bases). Germline values: CDR1 MNHGY, CDR2 SAAAGT. Deletions cut 8 bases from V and 5 bases from J, with 24 bases between. This CDR3 region has 16 residues. This chain's CDR3 is CASFGAGGTLQTEAFF. CDR3 bases: TGTGCCAGCTTTGGGGCCGGGGGGACTCTTCAAACTGAAGCTTTCTTT.

This clonotype was counted only a few times. The CDR3 reads CASRPTGGFTDTQYF. CDR3 in DNA: TGTGCCAGCAGACCTACAGGGGGCTTCACAGATACGCAGTATTTT. The chain is built from TRBV25-1 and TRBJ2-3, with 9 positions matching TRBD1. The CDR3 length is 15 residues. Germline trimming cut 6 bases from V and 2 bases from J; bases unmatched to any gene: 6. Germline V gives CDR1 MGHDK, CDR2 SYGVNS.

This clonotype was detected only a few times. The chain combines TRBV30 with TRBJ1-2; D unclear. The germline V gene has CDR1 GTSNPN and CDR2 SVGIG (reference sequence). The CDR3 sequence is 11 residues long. The V gene lost 7 bases and the J gene lost 4 bases, with 10 bases spanning the gap. Here the CDR3 DNA reads TGTGCCTTCTGGGGATCCTATGGCTACACCTTC. Its translation is CAFWGSYGYTF.

This clonotype has only a few counts. The genes are TRBV20-1 and TRBJ1-5; 10 bases line up with TRBD1. CDR1 is DFQATT and CDR2 is SNEGSKA in the germline V gene (reference sequence). The CDR3 is made up of 13 amino acids. The ends lost 7 bases at V and 3 bases at J; junction bases unmatched: 3. The CDR3 DNA reads as TGCAGTGTAGGGACAGGGGACAATCAGCCCCAGCATTTT. Protein: CSVGTGDNQPQHF.

The chain has TRBV7-2 and TRBJ1-5; D is perhaps TRBD1 (5 bases). V was cut by 5 bases and J by 3 bases, with 11 bases left in between. This CDR3 has 14 residues. Germline V gives CDR1 SGHTA, CDR2 FQGNSA. For the CDR3, the DNA is TGTGCCAGCAGCCCGGACATCCACAATCAGCCCCAGCATTTT. This codes for CASSPDIHNQPQHF.

The chain joins TRBV10-3 to TRBJ2-7, with TRBD1 matching 7 bases. The germline V gene has CDR1 ENHRY and CDR2 SYGVKD. CDR3 length: 14 amino acids. The ends lost 4 bases at V and 2 bases at J; junction bases unmatched: 5. The CDR3 DNA is TGTGCCATCAGTGGGACAGGTACTGCCTACGAGCAGTACTTC. This encodes CAISGTGTAYEQYF.

The chain couples TRBV5-1 to TRBJ1-4, with 8 bases matching TRBD1. In germline, CDR1 is SGHRS, CDR2 YFSETQ. The CDR3 loop spans 16 amino acids. After removal of 1 base from V and 7 bases from J, the junction contained 9 bases not matched to a gene. The CDR3 loop is CASSLSPGQEFEKLFF. CDR3 nucleotides: TGCGCCAGCAGCTTGAGCCCGGGACAGGAGTTTGAAAAACTGTTTTTT.

This clonotype was observed a handful of times. V is TRBV12-2 and J is TRBJ1-4. TRBV12-2 corresponds to a pseudogene. This CDR3 has 14 residues. The CDR3 is CADDAEGPMGKLFF. The CDR3 DNA follows: TGTGCAGACGACGCTGAGGGGCCCATGGGAAAACTGTTTTTT.

V and J are TRBV4-2 and TRBJ1-1; 7 bases match TRBD1. Germline CDR1 LGHNA, CDR2 YNFKEQ. The CDR3 is made up of 15 amino acids. Germline trimming cut 4 bases from V and 2 bases from J; bases unmatched to any gene: 7. CDR3 bases: TGTGCCAGCAGCCCAGGGGGGGCAGCCAACACTGAAGCTTTCTTT. This gives the protein CASSPGGAANTEAFF.

This clonotype came up a few times. The chain uses TRBV29-1 and TRBJ1-2; TRBD1 might be the D (5 bases). Germline V gives CDR1 SQVTM, CDR2 ANQGSEA. V lost 7 bases to trimming and J lost 8 bases, with 14 bases between them. This CDR3 contains 11 residues. The CDR3 DNA reads as TGCAGCGCAACAGGCGGCTGGGGCTACACCTTC. Amino acid sequence: CSATGGWGYTF.

This clonotype was counted once. The rearrangement joins TRBV6-5 to TRBJ2-3; 9 positions match TRBD2. The germline V gene has CDR1 MNHEY and CDR2 SVGAGI. The CDR3 is 17 residues long. Trimming took 1 base from V and 0 from J; bases not matched to a gene: 5. CDR3 nucleotide sequence: TGTGCCAGCAGTTACTATCCTAGCGGGGCTAGCACAGATACGCAGTATTTT. Protein product: CASSYYPSGASTDTQYF.

This clonotype has just a few counts. The CDR3 DNA follows: TGCAGTGCTCAATCCAGTAATCAGCCCCAGCATTTT. Encoded protein: CSAQSSNQPQHF. The V and J genes are TRBV20-1 and TRBJ1-5; no clear D. Trimming cost V 5 bases and J 4 bases, with 9 bases left between them. CDR1 is DFQATT and CDR2 is SNEGSKA in the germline V gene (reference sequence). The length of the CDR3 is 12 residues.

The rearrangement links TRBV12-3 or TRBV12-4 to TRBJ1-2, with a tentative D call TRBD1 (5 bases). The CDR3 extends over 13 amino acids. V was cut by 6 bases and J by 3 bases, with 11 bases left in between. CDR3 bases: TGTGCCAGCAGCCGACAGCGTGACTATGGCTACACCTTC. This translates into CASSRQRDYGYTF.

This clonotype was observed a few times. The V gene is TRBV24-1, the J gene TRBJ2-2, with D perhaps TRBD1 (6 bases). Trimming removed 3 bases from V and 0 bases from J, with 10 bases in between. CDR3 length: 16 amino acids. Germline CDR1 is KGHDR and CDR2 is SFDVKD. Here the CDR3 reads CATSDQGFANTGELFF. The DNA for the CDR3 is TGTGCCACCAGTGATCAGGGGTTCGCGAACACCGGGGAGCTGTTTTTT.

V gene TRBV9 combines with J gene TRBJ2-2; a possible D gene is TRBD1 (5 bases). The CDR3 is 15 amino acids. The V gene lost 0 bases and the J gene lost 3 bases, with 9 bases spanning the gap. CDR1 is SGDLS, CDR2 YYNGEE, per germline. The CDR3 region has the DNA TGTGCCAGCAGCGTAGAGGGGTATGACACCGGGGAGCTGTTTTTT. Its protein is CASSVEGYDTGELFF.

This chain links TRBV7-6 with TRBJ2-2; D is undetermined. This CDR3 contains 14 residues. Trimming took 5 bases from V and 1 from J, leaving 8 bases between them. CDR1 and CDR2 from the germline V gene are SGHVS and FNYEAQ. The CDR3 DNA reads as TGTGCCAGCAGCCCACAGCAGAACACCGGGGAGCTGTTTTTT. The encoded protein is CASSPQQNTGELFF.